This TCR beta chain derives from a study of blood T cell repertoires in COVID-19 (dated by TCRdb to between 2020 and 2021). Looking at the study overall: Samples from collaborators originated in the United States, Italy and Spain and spanned both the acute and convalescent phases of COVID-19. The prospective study material was composed of cDNA or gDNA derived from T cells, B-cell-depleted T cells, or PBMCs. The dataset comprised deeply sampled blood TCRbeta repertoires from subjects exposed to, actively infected with, or recovered from COVID-19. The repertoires were released in a freely available public database intended as a resource for research on the immune response to SARS-CoV-2. Samples came from the ongoing ImmuneRACE study (first 160 participants) plus 1,254 subjects from 6 global collaborators. Nearly every sample came with metadata listing a de-identified subject ID, COVID-19 status, age in years and sex. Where available, HLA class I and class II types were taken from metadata supplied by the sample provider and were not determined by assay-based typing. Here is what the overall study found, with its caveats: How much clinical and demographic metadata was included differed by source and by participant, and the metadata was provided uncurated.

Collaborating institutions collected whole blood in K2EDTA tubes following their own protocols. For TCRbeta analysis, collaborator samples were shipped as frozen whole blood, as isolated PBMCs, or as DNA extracted from either sample type. The immunoSEQ Assay, a bias-controlled multiplex PCR, was used to amplify TCRbeta CDR3 regions from genomic DNA. In the original analysis: Nucleated cell counts per sample were estimated from amplification of reference gene primers within the assay. To quantify the absolute abundance of each unique TCRbeta CDR3 rearrangement, sequence reads were collapsed and filtered. Productive Simpson clonality was computed per sample as the square root of Simpson's diversity index over productive rearrangements. As stored in TCRdb, this immuneACCESS dataset retains in-frame rearrangements with V and J assigned. A fraction of the clones does not appear; measured against another copy, unresolved V genes explain less than half of the discrepancy, and the remainder lacks a known reason. That table gives V, J and clone size, and the DNA gave D and trimming. In all, the sample holds around 67,000 clones, and roughly 82% of those were seen once. In total, the top ten clones hold about 16% of the sample.

Inclusive of the bounding cysteine and phenylalanine, the CDR3 is 12 residues long. This entry keeps only the CDR3 DNA: 36 bases, framed from base 1. The junction carries 11 bases between V and J, which are trimmed by 5 bases and 9 bases respectively. The germline V gene yields MDHEN for CDR1 and SYDVKM for CDR2. On this clone: The clone's antigen remains unknown. There are no base qualities to consult, and no much larger clone falls within one base.

Source material: peripheral blood. This TCR derives from a man older than 75 with active COVID-19. The V and J genes are TRBV28 and TRBJ2-1; the D gene lacks a confident call. The CDR3 sequence is CASSTRVGEQFF. Here is the DNA: TGTGCCAGCAGTACCCGAGTCGGTGAGCAGTTCTTC.